One and the same sample provided the 24 T cell receptor beta chains below, sequenced in a study of blood T cells in healthy people across ages. Then a second PCR, running roughly 7 to 11 cycles, was carried out with a sample-barcoded 5' primer and a J-beta primer mix. One entry per CDR3 protein results from TCRdb running MiXCR on the 5' RACE reads. The sample holds 600,000 to 850,000 distinct CDR3 sequences, around 25% seen once. This sample also belongs to another study, concerning T cells of mothers and their children.

Sequencing input: blood. These receptors all stem from a boy between 10 and 17 years old in good health.

This clonotype has a count of ten or more. This sequence joins TRBV28 and TRBJ2-1; the D is unclear. Germline CDR1 and CDR2: MDHEN and SYDVKM. V was cut by 3 bases and J by 4 bases, with 7 bases left in between. The CDR3 loop spans 13 amino acids. The CDR3 DNA sequence: TGTGCCAGCAGTTTGTCCCTTTACAATGAGCAGTTCTTC. Translating gives CASSLSLYNEQFF.

This clonotype came up a few times. V and J are TRBV20-1 and TRBJ2-7; 7 bases are shared with TRBD2. In germline, CDR1 is DFQATT, CDR2 SNEGSKA (reference sequence). Trimming at V came to 4 bases and at J to 2 bases, leaving 8 bases not matched to a gene. CDR3 length: 14 amino acids. This CDR3 reads CSANRGRETYEQYF. The DNA for the CDR3 is TGCAGTGCTAATCGCGGGAGAGAAACCTACGAGCAGTACTTC.

The chain is built from TRBV20-1 and TRBJ2-3; 7 nucleotides line up with TRBD2. The CDR3 runs 14 residues. J gave up 4 bases and V 4 bases, and 8 bases lay outside the gene matches. Germline V gene sequence: CDR1 DFQATT, CDR2 SNEGSKA (reference sequence). The CDR3 coding sequence is TGCAGTGCTACCGGGACTAAGAGGGCAGATACGCAGTATTTT. Translating gives CSATGTKRADTQYF.

The table lists this clonotype with many counts. Germline and junction disagree at one end, which may indicate a read error. CDR3 nucleotide sequence: TGTGCCAGCAGTCAGGGCCTCAATCAGCCCCAGCATTTT. This encodes CASSQGLNQPQHF. V usage is TRBV4-1 and J usage is TRBJ1-5; TRBD1 is a possible D gene (5 bases). Germline V gives CDR1 MGHRA, CDR2 YSYEKL. The CDR3 runs to 13 residues.

Worth noting for this clonotype: The junction departs from germline at one end; a sequencing error may be responsible. This sequence joins TRBV27 and TRBJ2-5, with a weak D call TRBD2 (6 bases). CDR3 size: 17 residues. In germline, CDR1 is MNHEY, CDR2 SMNVEV (reference sequence). This chain's CDR3 is CASSLSSSRSGGETQYF. CDR3 sequence (DNA): TGTGCCAGCAGTCTATCATCGTCCAGAAGCGGAGGGGAGACCCAGTACTTC.

The chain combines TRBV20-1 with TRBJ1-1, with D uncertain. Trimming removed 6 bases at V and 5 bases at J, with 13 bases between. From germline, CDR1 is DFQATT and CDR2 SNEGSKA (reference sequence). The CDR3 sequence is 12 residues long. CDR3 DNA: TGCAGTGCAGGGTGGATAGGGACTGAAGCTTTCTTT. Translating it yields CSAGWIGTEAFF.

The V gene is TRBV7-2, the J gene TRBJ2-7; 10 nucleotides match TRBD2. Germline loops: CDR1 SGHTA, CDR2 FQGNSA. V lost 6 bases, J lost 6 bases, and 5 bases stayed unmatched. The CDR3 extends over 13 amino acids. The CDR3 DNA reads TGTGCCAGCAGAGCGGGAGGGCTTGGCGAGCAGTACTTC. It is translated as CASRAGGLGEQYF.

This clonotype was observed a few times. CDR3: CASSVGSTSRYGYTF. In DNA, the CDR3 is TGTGCCAGCAGTGTAGGATCCACCAGTCGATATGGCTACACCTTC. The rearrangement uses TRBV12-3 or TRBV12-4 and TRBJ1-2, with D uncertain. V dropped 5 bases and J dropped 5 bases, with 18 bases sitting between them. The CDR3 is 15 residues long.

This chain uses TRBV6-5 with TRBJ2-5; perhaps TRBD2 as D (6 bases). Matching the DNA end better, TRBJ2-1 makes the J call doubtful. This CDR3 spans 17 amino acids. Per the germline V gene, CDR1 is MNHEY and CDR2 is SVGAGI. CDR3 in amino acids: CASSFRTKLEYTDEQFF. DNA of the CDR3: TGTGCCAGCAGTTTCAGGACTAAACTTGAGTATACTGATGAGCAGTTCTTC.

The chain carries TRBV10-3 and TRBJ1-3; D is undetermined. Between the trimmed V and J ends, which lost 2 bases and 0 bases, there was a span of 5 bases. There are 14 residues in the CDR3. CDR1 ENHRY and CDR2 SYGVKD come from the germline V gene. This CDR3 reads CAISEGRSGNTIYF. CDR3 bases: TGTGCCATCAGTGAGGGCCGCTCTGGAAACACCATATATTTT.

The count of this clonotype is one. The chain joins TRBV20-1 to TRBJ2-3; 9 nucleotides agree with TRBD2. This CDR3 spans 15 amino acids. The V segment lost 3 bases and the J segment 1 base; nucleotides outside the gene matches: 5. Germline CDR1 reads DFQATT; CDR2 reads SNEGSKA (reference sequence). For the CDR3, the DNA is TGCAGTGCTAGCCCTAGCGGGACCGGCACAGATACGCAGTATTTT. As protein: CSASPSGTGTDTQYF.

The chain has TRBV7-2 and TRBJ1-2; TRBD1 matches at 7 bases. This CDR3 comprises 15 residues. The J segment lost 8 bases and the V segment lost 1 base, leaving 10 bases of the junction unmatched. The V gene's germline CDR1 is SGHTA and CDR2 FQGNSA. The CDR3 protein is CASSLERGGASGYTF. CDR3 in DNA: TGTGCCAGCAGCTTAGAAAGAGGGGGCGCCTCCGGCTACACCTTC. The full variable domain, completed using reference TRBV7-2 and TRBJ1-2, is GAGVSQSPSNKVTEKGKDVELRCDPISGHTALYWYRQSLGQGLEFLIYFQGNSAPDKSGLPSDRFSAERTGGSVSTLTIQRTQQEDSAVYLCASSLERGGASGYTFGSGTRLTVV.

This clonotype occurred a few times. The chain joins TRBV6-2 or TRBV6-3 to TRBJ2-5; TRBD1 or TRBD2 may be the D gene (6 bases each). There are 15 residues in the CDR3. Germline CDR1 and CDR2: MNHEY and SVGEGT. V lost 6 bases, J lost 11 bases, and 25 bases lay in between. This CDR3 reads CASSPKHREVWEQYF. CDR3 nucleotides: TGTGCCAGCAGCCCCAAACACAGGGAGGTGTGGGAGCAGTACTTC.

This clonotype was recorded many times. This rearrangement joins TRBV7-2 to TRBJ2-6; D is unclear. This CDR3 is 17 amino acids long. The germline V and J ends were trimmed by 3 bases and 1 base, with 13 bases remaining between them. Germline V gene lookup returns CDR1 SGHTA and CDR2 FQGNSA. This chain's CDR3 is CASSFGSRRSGANVLTF. The CDR3 region has the DNA TGTGCCAGCAGCTTTGGCAGTCGTCGATCTGGGGCCAACGTCCTGACTTTC.

This clonotype was seen once. This sequence joins TRBV14 and TRBJ2-2; maybe TRBD2 (7 bases). Trimming removed 2 bases at V and 5 bases at J, with 27 bases between. The CDR3 has 20 amino acids. The germline V gene encodes CDR1 SGHDN and CDR2 FVKESK. CDR3 region: CASSQLPFYVGGPSTGELFF. CDR3 bases: TGTGCCAGCAGCCAACTTCCCTTCTACGTGGGGGGGCCTTCGACCGGGGAGCTGTTTTTT.

This clonotype turned up a few times. The chain combines TRBV29-1 with TRBJ1-2; TRBD1 agrees at 8 bases. Trimming cost V 7 bases and J 7 bases; bases outside gene matches: 11. The CDR3 runs 13 residues. The germline V gene encodes CDR1 SQVTM and CDR2 ANQGSEA. In nucleotides, the CDR3 is TGCAGCGCCTCCCAGGGGGCGAGGAGTGGCTACACCTTC. Encoded protein: CSASQGARSGYTF.

This chain uses TRBV3-1 with TRBJ2-5, with TRBD1 matching 8 bases. The J segment lost 4 bases and the V segment lost 4 bases, leaving 8 bases of the junction unmatched. There are 15 residues in the CDR3. The germline CDR1 and CDR2 sequences are LGHDT and YNNKEL (reference sequence). The CDR3 reads CASSPRTGNRETQYF. DNA of the CDR3: TGTGCCAGCAGCCCACGGACAGGGAATAGAGAGACCCAGTACTTC.

The V gene is TRBV29-1, the J gene TRBJ1-2, with D possibly being TRBD1 (6 bases). V was pared by 2 bases and J by 2 bases, with 15 bases between. The CDR3 totals 15 residues. CDR1 is SQVTM, CDR2 ANQGSEA, per germline. The CDR3 region has the DNA TGCAGCGTTGAAACACATACAGGGAGGAACTATGGCTACACCTTC. This codes for CSVETHTGRNYGYTF.

This chain links TRBV20-1 with TRBJ2-4; D might be TRBD1 (5 bases). Looked up from germline, CDR1 is DFQATT and CDR2 is SNEGSKA (reference sequence). This CDR3 has 13 amino acids. The germline V and J ends were trimmed by 3 bases and 6 bases, with 12 bases remaining between them. DNA for the CDR3: TGCAGTGCTAGTAACCAGGGCTTAAACATTCAGTACTTC. Protein product: CSASNQGLNIQYF.

This clonotype came up many times. V and J are TRBV12-3 or TRBV12-4 and TRBJ1-4; unclear D gene. The ends were cut back, 2 bases at V and 8 bases at J, with 9 bases in the middle. The CDR3 spans 13 residues. CDR3 protein: CASSLNPWEKLFF. CDR3 DNA: TGTGCCAGCAGTTTAAATCCGTGGGAAAAACTGTTTTTT.

The CDR3 sequence is CASSLTGGAFNEQFF. The CDR3 DNA reads TGTGCCAGCAGCTTAACCGGGGGCGCTTTCAATGAGCAGTTCTTC. The chain is built from TRBV7-8 and TRBJ2-1; possibly TRBD1 or TRBD2 for D (6 bases each). V shed 2 bases and J shed 6 bases, with 14 bases lying between them. The CDR3 has 15 residues. Germline CDR1 SGHVS, CDR2 FQNEAQ. Full variable domain (remainder filled in from reference TRBV7-8 and TRBJ2-1): GAGVSQSPRYKVAKRGQDVALRCDPISGHVSLFWYQQALGQGPEFLTYFQNEAQLDKSGLPSDRFFAERPEGSVSTLKIQRTQQEDSAVYLCASSLTGGAFNEQFFGPGTRLTVL.

This clonotype was recorded a few times. One junction end does not reproduce the germline sequence, and a read error may be involved. The CDR3 region has the DNA TGTACCAGCATGGACCCAGAGAACACTGAAGCTTTCTTT. This sequence encodes CTSMDPENTEAFF. The chain recombines TRBV6-2 or TRBV6-3 with TRBJ1-1; D not resolved. Germline V CDR1 and CDR2: MNHEY, SVGEGT. The CDR3 extends over 13 amino acids.

In its sample, this clonotype was seen a few times. The rearrangement uses TRBV3-1 and TRBJ2-5; tentative D call: TRBD2 (6 bases). The germline gives CDR1 LGHDT, CDR2 YNNKEL (reference sequence). V was shortened by 0 bases and J by 2 bases, with 19 bases between the two germline ends. The CDR3 has 18 amino acids. The CDR3 loop is CASSQDIRWGVVQETQYF. CDR3 nucleotide sequence: TGTGCCAGCAGCCAAGACATCCGATGGGGGGTCGTACAAGAGACCCAGTACTTC.

This clonotype was detected a few times. This chain links TRBV28 with TRBJ1-5, with 8 positions matching TRBD1. Germline values: CDR1 MDHEN, CDR2 SYDVKM. The CDR3 covers 17 residues. The ends lost 5 bases at V and 0 bases at J; junction bases unmatched: 9. The CDR3 nucleotides read TGTGCCAGCAGTACAGGGGGGGCGGCCTATAGCAATCAGCCCCAGCATTTT. Amino acids: CASSTGGAAYSNQPQHF. Combining the CDR3 with reference TRBV28 and TRBJ1-5 gives the whole variable domain DVKVTQSSRYLVKRTGEKVFLECVQDMDHENMFWYRQDPGLGLRLIYFSYDVKMKEKGDIPEGYSVSREKKERFSLILESASTNQTSMYLCASSTGGAAYSNQPQHFGDGTRLSIL.